This record looks at one T cell receptor beta chain sequence and its context. No antigen is known for it. Assay used: immunoSEQ multiplex PCR; TCRdb lists only in-frame clones, some missing. Of 40,000 to 55,000 clones in the sample, around 96% were seen once. The ends were cut back, 4 bases at V and 3 bases at J, with 12 bases in the middle. The CDR3 covers 13 residues. Germline V gene lookup returns CDR1 SQVTM and CDR2 ANQGSEA. The sample comes from a study of graft-versus-host responses after intestinal transplantation. The clonotype comes from a human donor who was the organ donor for an intestinal transplant. Here the sequenced sample was unstimulated CD8+ T cells sorted from spleen or lymph node cells, taken before transplant. The chain employs TRBV29-1 and TRBJ1-2, with D unresolved. In DNA, the CDR3 is TGCAGCGTTGTCACGGATAGGGACTATGGCTACACCTTC. It codes for CSVVTDRDYGYTF.